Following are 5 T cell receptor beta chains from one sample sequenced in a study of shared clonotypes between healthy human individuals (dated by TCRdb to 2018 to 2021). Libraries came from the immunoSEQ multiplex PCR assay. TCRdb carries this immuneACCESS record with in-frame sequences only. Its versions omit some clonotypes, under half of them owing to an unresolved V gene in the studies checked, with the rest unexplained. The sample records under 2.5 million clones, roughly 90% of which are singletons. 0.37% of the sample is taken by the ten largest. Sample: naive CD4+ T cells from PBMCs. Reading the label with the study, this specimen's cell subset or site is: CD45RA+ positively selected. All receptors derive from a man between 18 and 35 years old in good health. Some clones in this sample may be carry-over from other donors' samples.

CDR3 loop: CASSLKGTYGYTF. DNA of the CDR3: TGTGCCAGCAGCTTGAAGGGAACCTATGGCTACACCTTC. The chain links TRBV5-4 to TRBJ1-2; D remains unclear. The CDR3 has 13 amino acids. Germline lookup yields CDR1 SGHNT and CDR2 YYREEE (reference sequence). Trimming cost V 1 base and J 4 bases, with 8 bases left between them.

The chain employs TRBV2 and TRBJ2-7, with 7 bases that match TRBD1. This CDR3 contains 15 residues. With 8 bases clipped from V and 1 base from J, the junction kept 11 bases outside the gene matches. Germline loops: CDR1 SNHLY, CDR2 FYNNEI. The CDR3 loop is CASHQGQGESYEQYF. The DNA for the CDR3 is TGTGCCAGCCACCAGGGGCAGGGGGAATCCTACGAGCAGTACTTC. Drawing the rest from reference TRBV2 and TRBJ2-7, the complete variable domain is EPEVTQTPSHQVTQMGQEVILRCVPISNHLYFYWYRQILGQKVEFLVSFYNNEISEKSEIFDDQFSVERPDGSNFTLKIRSTKLEDSAMYFCASHQGQGESYEQYFGPGTRLTVT.

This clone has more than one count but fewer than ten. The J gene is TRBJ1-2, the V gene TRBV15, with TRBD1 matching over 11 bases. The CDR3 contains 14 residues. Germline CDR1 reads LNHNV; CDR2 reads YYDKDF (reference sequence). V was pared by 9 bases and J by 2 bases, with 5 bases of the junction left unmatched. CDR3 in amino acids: CATARTGGNYGYTF. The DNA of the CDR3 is TGTGCCACTGCTCGGACAGGGGGCAACTATGGCTACACCTTC.

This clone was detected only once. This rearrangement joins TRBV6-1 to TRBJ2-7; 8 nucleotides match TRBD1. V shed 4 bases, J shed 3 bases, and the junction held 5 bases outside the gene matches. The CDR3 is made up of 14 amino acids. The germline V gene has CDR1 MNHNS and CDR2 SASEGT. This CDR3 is CASSVAGGLYEQYF. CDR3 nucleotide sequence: TGTGCCAGCAGTGTGGCAGGGGGCCTCTACGAGCAGTACTTC.

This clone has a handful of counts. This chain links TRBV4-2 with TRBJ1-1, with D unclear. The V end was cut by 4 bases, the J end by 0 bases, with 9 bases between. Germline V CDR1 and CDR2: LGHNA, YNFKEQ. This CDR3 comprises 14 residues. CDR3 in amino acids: CASSLNRMNTEAFF. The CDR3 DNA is TGTGCCAGCAGCCTCAATCGTATGAACACTGAAGCTTTCTTT.